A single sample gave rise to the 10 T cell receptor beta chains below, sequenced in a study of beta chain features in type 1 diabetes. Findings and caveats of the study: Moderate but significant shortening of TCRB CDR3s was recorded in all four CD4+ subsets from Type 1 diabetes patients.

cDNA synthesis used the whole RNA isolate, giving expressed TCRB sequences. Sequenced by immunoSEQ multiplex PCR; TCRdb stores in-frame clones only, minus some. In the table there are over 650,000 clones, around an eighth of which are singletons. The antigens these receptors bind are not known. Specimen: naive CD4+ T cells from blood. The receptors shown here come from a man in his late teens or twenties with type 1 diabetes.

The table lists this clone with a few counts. Here the CDR3 reads CASSSRAAETQYF. The CDR3, as DNA: TGTGCCAGCAGCTCCCGAGCGGCAGAGACCCAGTACTTC. The chain joins TRBV7-2 to TRBJ2-5; maybe TRBD2 (5 bases). V was cut by 4 bases and J by 4 bases, with 10 bases left in between. In germline, CDR1 is SGHTA, CDR2 FQGNSA. The CDR3 length is 13 residues.

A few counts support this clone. This chain's CDR3 is CASSETGGNQPQHF. Here the CDR3 DNA reads TGCGCCAGCAGCGAGACAGGGGGCAATCAGCCCCAGCATTTT. This chain connects TRBV4-1 to TRBJ1-5; 8 nucleotides match TRBD1. Trimming removed 5 bases from V and 2 bases from J; junction bases left unmatched: 2. Germline V lookup: CDR1 MGHRA, CDR2 YSYEKL. The CDR3 sequence is 14 residues long.

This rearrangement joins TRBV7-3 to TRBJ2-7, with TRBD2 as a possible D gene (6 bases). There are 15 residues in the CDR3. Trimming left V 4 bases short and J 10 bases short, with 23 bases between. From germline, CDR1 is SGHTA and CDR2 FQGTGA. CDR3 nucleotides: TGTGCCAGCAGCTCCGTCCGGGACTCCCCATCGGCCCAGTACTTC. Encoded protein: CASSSVRDSPSAQYF.

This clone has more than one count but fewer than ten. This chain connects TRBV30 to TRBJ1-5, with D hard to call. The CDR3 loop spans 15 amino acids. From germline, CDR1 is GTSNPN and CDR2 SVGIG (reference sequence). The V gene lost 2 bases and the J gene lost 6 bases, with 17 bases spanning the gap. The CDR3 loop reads CAWSPDMILGQPQHF. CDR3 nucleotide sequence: TGTGCCTGGAGTCCCGATATGATTCTCGGTCAGCCCCAGCATTTT. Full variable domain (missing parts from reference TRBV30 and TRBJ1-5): SQTIHQWPATLVQPVGSPLSLECTVEGTSNPNLYWYRQAAGRGLQLLFYSVGIGQISSEVPQNLSASRPQDRQFILSSKKLLLSDSGFYLCAWSPDMILGQPQHFGDGTRLSIL.

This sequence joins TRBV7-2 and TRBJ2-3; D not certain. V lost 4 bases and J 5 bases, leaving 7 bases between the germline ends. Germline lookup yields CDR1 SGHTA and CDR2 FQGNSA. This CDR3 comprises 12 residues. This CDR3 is CASSSARDTQYF. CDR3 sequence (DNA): TGTGCCAGCAGCTCAGCGAGAGATACGCAGTATTTT.

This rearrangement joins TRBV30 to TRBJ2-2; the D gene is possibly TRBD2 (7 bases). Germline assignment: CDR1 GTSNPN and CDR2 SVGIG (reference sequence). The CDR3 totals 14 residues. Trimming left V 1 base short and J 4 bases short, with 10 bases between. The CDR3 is CAWSGGGATGELFF. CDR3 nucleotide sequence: TGTGCCTGGAGTGGCGGGGGCGCCACCGGGGAGCTGTTTTTT.

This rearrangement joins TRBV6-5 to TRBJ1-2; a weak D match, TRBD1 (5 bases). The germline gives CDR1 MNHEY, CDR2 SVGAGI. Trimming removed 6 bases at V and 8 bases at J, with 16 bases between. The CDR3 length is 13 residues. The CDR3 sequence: CASRLQAGGGYTF. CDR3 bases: TGTGCCAGCAGGCTACAGGCCGGGGGAGGCTACACCTTC.

CDR3 region: CASSPRFGTGGSSYEQYF. The CDR3, as DNA: TGTGCCAGCTCACCAAGATTCGGGACAGGAGGGAGCTCCTACGAGCAGTACTTC. The chain links TRBV18 to TRBJ2-7; 8 bases map to TRBD1. V shed 2 bases and J 0 bases; nucleotides not matched to a gene: 12. The germline gives CDR1 KGHSH, CDR2 LQKENI. CDR3 length: 18 residues.

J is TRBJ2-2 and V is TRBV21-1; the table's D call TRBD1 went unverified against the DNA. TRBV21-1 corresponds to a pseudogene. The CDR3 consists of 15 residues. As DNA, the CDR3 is TGTGCCAGCAGCAACCTGACAGGGAACACCGGGGAGCTGTTTTTT. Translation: CASSNLTGNTGELFF.

In DNA form, the CDR3 reads TGTGCCAGTAGCCCCGGCGTACACGCCCCACGTAAGCAGTTCTTC. It is translated as CASSPGVHAPRKQFF. This chain joins TRBV19 and TRBJ2-1; no firm D call. CDR3 size: 15 residues. Germline lookup yields CDR1 LNHDA and CDR2 SQIVND (reference sequence). V lost 6 bases, J lost 11 bases, and 23 bases lay in between.